These 5 T cell receptor beta chains came from one sample sequenced in a study of T cells in Graves' hyperthyroidism and ophthalmopathy. Amplified TCR beta CDR3 regions came from RNA transcripts. The HTBI primer set was used in a first-round RT-PCR of the TCR CDR3. TCRdb ran MiXCR on the multiplex PCR reads and lists one entry per CDR3 protein. The top ten clones hold approximately 8.7% of a sample with about 840,000 distinct CDR3 sequences, about two fifths of them seen once. Sequencing was performed on blood. Receptor source: a man younger than 30 with Graves' hyperthyroidism.

The V call is TRBV29-1, the J call TRBJ2-7, with 8 bases fitting TRBD1. Germline V gives CDR1 SQVTM, CDR2 ANQGSEA. The ends lost 0 bases at V and 7 bases at J; junction bases unmatched: 5. This CDR3 has 13 residues. Written as DNA, the CDR3 is TGCAGCGTTGAAGATCAGGGGGCACAGGAGCAGTACTTC. It translates to CSVEDQGAQEQYF.

The chain couples TRBV12-3 or TRBV12-4 to TRBJ2-7; D is unresolved. CDR3 length: 15 amino acids. V was cut by 5 bases and J by 3 bases, with 17 bases left in between. For the CDR3, the DNA is TGTGCCAGCAGTGAGCTTCATTCATACGGCTACGAGCAGTACTTC. Translation gives CASSELHSYGYEQYF.

The CDR3 sequence is CASREGGLDGNQPQHF. The CDR3 nucleotides are TGTGCCAGCAGGGAAGGGGGGCTGGATGGCAATCAGCCCCAGCATTTT. The V and J genes are TRBV12-3 or TRBV12-4 and TRBJ1-5; D is perhaps TRBD1 (6 bases). Trimming left V 6 bases short and J 2 bases short, with 17 bases between. The CDR3 sequence is 16 residues long.

This clonotype was counted only a few times. The chain links TRBV5-5 to TRBJ2-5; D could derive from TRBD1 or TRBD2 (6 bases each). The CDR3 spans 15 residues. The ends were cut back, 3 bases at V and 1 base at J, with 13 bases in the middle. Per the germline V gene, CDR1 is SGHKS and CDR2 is YYEKEE (reference sequence). CDR3 coding DNA: TGTGCCAGCAGCTGGGGGCGGGGTTTCCAAGAGACCCAGTACTTC. This sequence encodes CASSWGRGFQETQYF.

The chain combines TRBV20-1 with TRBJ2-7, with TRBD2 matching over 11 bases. Germline CDR1 DFQATT, CDR2 SNEGSKA (reference sequence). Losses at the gene ends were 3 bases for V and 4 bases for J; bases not matched to a gene: 8. The CDR3 length is 15 residues. CDR3 nucleotide sequence: TGCAGTGCTAGCAGTAGCGGGAGGGAGCAGTACGAGCAGTACTTC. This sequence encodes CSASSSGREQYEQYF.